These 32 T cell receptor beta chains came from one sample sequenced in a study of shared clonotypes between healthy human individuals. Naive CD8 cells lacked CD45RO, underwent positive selection for CCR7 and left out terminally differentiated effector memory CD45RA+ cells. Assay used: immunoSEQ multiplex PCR; TCRdb lists only in-frame clones, some missing. The sample contains 550,000 to 750,000 clones, about 91% of which appear only once. Sequenced: naive CD8+ T cells sorted from blood. The receptor source for this set is a man aged 25 to 45 in good health.

This clone appeared a few times. The chain is built from TRBV27 and TRBJ2-1; 11 nucleotides agree with TRBD2. Per the germline V gene, CDR1 is MNHEY and CDR2 is SMNVEV (reference sequence). J was trimmed by 2 bases and V by 5 bases; bases with no gene match: 5. The CDR3 sequence is 16 residues long. CDR3 sequence reads: CASSQGTSGTYNEQFF. The DNA for the CDR3 is TGTGCCAGCAGTCAGGGGACTAGCGGAACCTACAATGAGCAGTTCTTC.

J is TRBJ2-1 and V is TRBV15; TRBD1 might be the D (6 bases). V was pared by 5 bases and J by 8 bases, with 16 bases between. This CDR3 has 14 amino acids. Germline V gene data show CDR1 as LNHNV and CDR2 as YYDKDF (reference sequence). The CDR3 DNA follows: TGTGCCACCAGCTTTGACAGGTCTCTCCATGAGCAGTTCTTC. Translation gives CATSFDRSLHEQFF.

The rearrangement links TRBV5-5 to TRBJ2-7, with TRBD2 identical over 8 bases. In germline, CDR1 is SGHKS, CDR2 YYEKEE (reference sequence). Trimming took 5 bases from V and 6 from J; bases not matched to a gene: 10. CDR3 length: 14 amino acids. CDR3 region: CASSPGTSRFEQYF. The DNA of the CDR3 is TGTGCCAGCAGTCCCGGGACTAGTAGGTTCGAGCAGTACTTC.

The chain employs TRBV15 and TRBJ2-7; no reliable D call. Between the trimmed V and J ends, which lost 5 bases and 3 bases, there was a span of 20 bases. The V gene's germline CDR1 is LNHNV and CDR2 YYDKDF (reference sequence). This CDR3 has 16 amino acids. The CDR3 sequence: CATSPNRGIPGYEQYF. CDR3 coding DNA: TGTGCCACCAGCCCAAATCGTGGGATTCCTGGCTACGAGCAGTACTTC.

The chain links TRBV5-1 to TRBJ2-5, with a possible D match to TRBD1 (5 bases). The germline CDR1 and CDR2 sequences are SGHRS and YFSETQ. The CDR3 extends over 15 amino acids. Trimming pared 7 bases from V and 5 bases from J, leaving 21 bases between. The CDR3 spells CASSSPYEDKETQYF. The CDR3, as DNA: TGCGCCAGCTCCTCCCCTTATGAGGACAAGGAGACCCAGTACTTC.

The chain recombines TRBV27 with TRBJ2-1, with D tentatively TRBD1 or TRBD2 (5 bases each). The CDR3 sequence is 15 residues long. Germline loops: CDR1 MNHEY, CDR2 SMNVEV (reference sequence). Trimming removed 2 bases from V and 9 bases from J, with 17 bases in between. Here the CDR3 reads CASSLPGTASSEQFF. The CDR3 DNA follows: TGTGCCAGCAGTTTACCCGGGACGGCCTCGTCTGAGCAGTTCTTC.

The chain carries TRBV29-1 and TRBJ2-7; 9 bases match TRBD1. CDR3 length: 14 residues. V lost 7 bases, J lost 2 bases, and 9 bases stayed unmatched. In germline, CDR1 is SQVTM, CDR2 ANQGSEA. The CDR3 protein is CSAAGQGYAYEQYF. Written as DNA, the CDR3 is TGCAGCGCGGCGGGACAGGGCTATGCCTACGAGCAGTACTTC.

The rearrangement uses TRBV27 and TRBJ1-3, with D maybe TRBD1 (5 bases). The CDR3 consists of 14 residues. Germline loops: CDR1 MNHEY, CDR2 SMNVEV (reference sequence). Deletions cut 4 bases from V and 0 bases from J, with 7 bases between. The CDR3 sequence is CASSSDSSGNTIYF. The CDR3 DNA reads as TGTGCCAGCAGTTCTGACAGCTCTGGAAACACCATATATTTT.

This clone was seen a single time. The chain has TRBV7-3 and TRBJ2-1, with 12 bases aligning to TRBD2. CDR1 and CDR2 from the germline V gene are SGHTA and FQGTGA. The CDR3 length is 17 residues. The trim removed 0 bases at V and 8 bases at J, leaving 8 bases unmatched. Written as DNA, the CDR3 is TGTGCCAGCAGCTTAACGGCCCGGACTAGCGGGATGGATGAGCAGTTCTTC. This translates into CASSLTARTSGMDEQFF. The full variable domain, rest sourced from reference TRBV7-3 and TRBJ2-1, is GAGVSQTPSNKVTEKGKYVELRCDPISGHTALYWYRQSLGQGPEFLIYFQGTGAADDSGLPNDRFFAVRPEGSVSTLKIQRTERGDSAVYLCASSLTARTSGMDEQFFGPGTRLTVL.

The chain combines TRBV27 with TRBJ2-6; TRBD2 might be the D (5 bases). CDR3 length: 14 residues. Germline V lookup: CDR1 MNHEY, CDR2 SMNVEV (reference sequence). Deletions cut 7 bases from V and 4 bases from J, with 11 bases between. The CDR3 region has the DNA TGTGCCAGCAAGAGGGTGGCGGGGGCCAACGTCCTGACTTTC. This gives the protein CASKRVAGANVLTF.

This clone was detected only once. This chain links TRBV4-1 with TRBJ2-7; weak D call: TRBD2 (5 bases). V lost 0 bases and J 1 base, leaving 13 bases between the germline ends. The CDR3 loop spans 16 amino acids. Germline CDR1 is MGHRA and CDR2 is YSYEKL. The CDR3 reads CASSQEGGGNSYEQYF. CDR3 nucleotides: TGCGCCAGCAGCCAAGAAGGAGGTGGGAATTCCTACGAGCAGTACTTC.

The V gene is TRBV27, the J gene TRBJ2-1; TRBD2 agrees at 10 bases. This CDR3 spans 15 amino acids. The V gene's germline CDR1 is MNHEY and CDR2 SMNVEV (reference sequence). The V and J ends lost 6 bases and 3 bases, in that order; junction bases with no gene match: 5. In DNA form, the CDR3 reads TGTGCCAGCAGGGGAAGCGGGAGGGACTACAATGAGCAGTTCTTC. Protein product: CASRGSGRDYNEQFF.

This chain connects TRBV19 to TRBJ2-3; 7 bases line up with TRBD2. The J segment lost 6 bases and the V segment lost 1 base, leaving 10 bases of the junction unmatched. The CDR3 totals 16 residues. The germline CDR1 and CDR2 sequences are LNHDA and SQIVND (reference sequence). The CDR3 sequence is CASSIAPSGRADTQYF. CDR3 bases: TGTGCCAGTAGTATAGCCCCTAGCGGCCGTGCCGATACGCAGTATTTT. Using reference TRBV19 and TRBJ2-3 for the parts outside the CDR3, the full variable domain is DGGITQSPKYLFRKEGQNVTLSCEQNLNHDAMYWYRQDPGQGLRLIYYSQIVNDFQKGDIAEGYSVSREKKESFPLTVTSAQKNPTAFYLCASSIAPSGRADTQYFGPGTRLTVL.

CDR3 in DNA: TGTGCCAGCAGGGGACTAGCGGGAGGGATAGACTACAATGAGCAGTTCTTC. This codes for CASRGLAGGIDYNEQFF. The chain couples TRBV27 to TRBJ2-1; 16 bases map to TRBD2. The CDR3 totals 17 residues. V shed 6 bases, J shed 3 bases, and the junction held 5 bases outside the gene matches. Germline-derived CDR1 and CDR2 are MNHEY and SMNVEV (reference sequence).

V gene TRBV9 combines with J gene TRBJ1-2; D remains unclear. The V and J ends lost 3 bases and 0 bases respectively, with 15 bases between them. This CDR3 region has 16 residues. Germline CDR1 reads SGDLS; CDR2 reads YYNGEE. The CDR3 reads CASSADPSSANYGYTF. The CDR3 DNA reads TGTGCCAGCAGCGCAGACCCCAGCTCCGCTAACTATGGCTACACCTTC.

This clone was picked up one time. This chain links TRBV19 with TRBJ2-7; a weak D match, TRBD2 (5 bases). The V gene lost 5 bases and the J gene lost 0 bases, with 11 bases spanning the gap. This CDR3 spans 14 amino acids. Germline CDR1 LNHDA, CDR2 SQIVND (reference sequence). The CDR3 is CASSLAYTSYEQYF. In nucleotides, the CDR3 is TGTGCCAGTAGTTTAGCGTACACCTCCTACGAGCAGTACTTC.

The gene calls are TRBV4-3 and TRBJ1-4, with unresolved D. The germline CDR1 and CDR2 sequences are LGHNA and YSLEER. Deletions cut 1 base from V and 0 bases from J, with 6 bases between. This CDR3 is 15 amino acids long. The CDR3, as DNA: TGCGCCAGCAGCCAAGGTTTTGCAACTAATGAAAAACTGTTTTTT. Translated: CASSQGFATNEKLFF.

This chain connects TRBV7-9 to TRBJ2-7; D not resolved. Germline V gene data show CDR1 as SEHNR and CDR2 as FQNEAQ (reference sequence). V shed 4 bases and J shed 4 bases, with 14 bases lying between them. This CDR3 has 14 residues. CDR3 sequence (DNA): TGTGCCAGCAGCTCTGGAGAAGAGCGTTACGAGCAGTACTTC. It yields the protein CASSSGEERYEQYF.

A single count supports this clone. The V gene is TRBV13, the J gene TRBJ2-1; maybe TRBD2 (6 bases). Deletions cut 0 bases from V and 3 bases from J, with 9 bases between. The CDR3 totals 15 residues. Germline lookup yields CDR1 PRHDT and CDR2 FYEKMQ (reference sequence). As DNA, the CDR3 is TGTGCCAGCAGCTTAGGCGGGAGTAACTACAATGAGCAGTTCTTC. Residues: CASSLGGSNYNEQFF.

J is TRBJ1-2 and V is TRBV29-1, with D unclear. From germline, CDR1 is SQVTM and CDR2 ANQGSEA. Trimming removed 2 bases at V and 8 bases at J, with 9 bases between. The CDR3 is 11 residues long. The CDR3, as DNA: TGCAGCGTTGAAACGCGGGAAGGCTACACCTTC. Encoded protein: CSVETREGYTF.

The V gene is TRBV7-9, the J gene TRBJ2-3, with D possibly called TRBD1 or TRBD2 (5 bases each). Trimming pared 4 bases from V and 1 base from J, leaving 18 bases between. CDR1 is SEHNR and CDR2 is FQNEAQ in the germline V gene (reference sequence). The CDR3 is made up of 17 amino acids. The CDR3 sequence is CASSYPPRGGRTDTQYF. CDR3 bases: TGTGCCAGCAGCTACCCCCCTCGGGGCGGACGCACAGATACGCAGTATTTT.

The chain employs TRBV6-6 and TRBJ2-3; D ambiguous. The V gene's germline CDR1 is MNHNY and CDR2 SVGAGI (reference sequence). Trimming took 4 bases from V and 5 from J, leaving 4 bases between them. This CDR3 spans 11 amino acids. CDR3: CASSFGDTQYF. The DNA for the CDR3 is TGTGCCAGCAGTTTTGGAGATACGCAGTATTTT.

The V and J genes are TRBV27 and TRBJ1-5, with a weak D call TRBD1 (6 bases). With 6 bases removed from V and 1 base from J, the gap between germline ends came to 10 bases. Germline V gives CDR1 MNHEY, CDR2 SMNVEV (reference sequence). This CDR3 is built from 14 residues. The CDR3 here is CASSQGWSNQPQHF. The CDR3 bases are TGTGCCAGCAGCCAGGGGTGGAGCAATCAGCCCCAGCATTTT.

The chain combines TRBV6-5 with TRBJ2-3; D gene unclear. Trimming left V 8 bases short and J 1 base short, with 16 bases between. The CDR3 spans 15 residues. Germline-derived CDR1 and CDR2 are MNHEY and SVGAGI. For the CDR3, the DNA is TGTGCCAGCGCCCAAGGCAGGAGAGGCACAGATACGCAGTATTTT. It is translated as CASAQGRRGTDTQYF.

The V call is TRBV29-1, the J call TRBJ2-7, with D uncertain. V lost 5 bases and J lost 0, with 11 bases in between. The CDR3 totals 13 residues. Looked up from germline, CDR1 is SQVTM and CDR2 is ANQGSEA. CDR3 in DNA: TGCAGCGTTAGATTACCTAGCTCCTACGAGCAGTACTTC. Translated, it gives CSVRLPSSYEQYF.

The chain carries TRBV13 and TRBJ2-7; TRBD2 aligns across 11 bases. The CDR3 has 14 residues. The V gene end was trimmed by 5 bases and the J gene end by 3 bases; junction bases not matched to a gene: 3. In germline, CDR1 is PRHDT, CDR2 FYEKMQ (reference sequence). The CDR3 reads CASSQGLAVYEQYF. The CDR3 bases are TGTGCCAGCAGCCAGGGACTAGCGGTCTACGAGCAGTACTTC.

The J gene is TRBJ2-1, the V gene TRBV30, with D possibly matching TRBD1 (5 bases). V lost 0 bases and J 8 bases, leaving 14 bases between the germline ends. CDR1 GTSNPN and CDR2 SVGIG come from the germline V gene (reference sequence). This CDR3 comprises 14 residues. The CDR3 is CAWSVFGQGDEQFF. CDR3 coding DNA: TGTGCCTGGAGTGTATTCGGACAAGGGGATGAGCAGTTCTTC.

The gene calls are TRBV5-5 and TRBJ1-1; D is unclear. The V and J ends lost 0 bases and 5 bases respectively, with 11 bases between them. Germline lookup yields CDR1 SGHKS and CDR2 YYEKEE (reference sequence). The CDR3 is made up of 14 amino acids. The CDR3 reads CASSLVDGPTEAFF. CDR3 sequence (DNA): TGTGCCAGCAGCTTGGTCGACGGGCCTACTGAAGCTTTCTTT.

This chain links TRBV7-9 with TRBJ1-5; tentatively, D is TRBD1 (6 bases). The CDR3 is 17 residues long. Germline CDR1 reads SEHNR; CDR2 reads FQNEAQ (reference sequence). Trimming pared 2 bases from V and 0 bases from J, leaving 14 bases between. The DNA for the CDR3 is TGTGCCAGCAGCTTATCGTCCGGGGACATTAGCAATCAGCCCCAGCATTTT. This sequence encodes CASSLSSGDISNQPQHF.

The V gene is TRBV15, the J gene TRBJ2-5, with 14 bases fitting TRBD2. Germline CDR1 reads LNHNV; CDR2 reads YYDKDF (reference sequence). This CDR3 is built from 21 residues. The trim removed 0 bases at V and 3 bases at J, leaving 15 bases unmatched. DNA for the CDR3: TGTGCCACCAGCAGAGATGACCCGGGACTAGCGGGAGTTGTCTCCGAAGAGACCCAGTACTTC. It specifies CATSRDDPGLAGVVSEETQYF.

The V call is TRBV19, the J call TRBJ2-7, with 7 bases identical to TRBD1. CDR1 is LNHDA and CDR2 is SQIVND in the germline V gene (reference sequence). The CDR3 consists of 13 residues. V lost 4 bases to trimming and J lost 2 bases; unmatched junction nucleotides: 2. The CDR3 nucleotides read TGTGCCAGTAGTAGGGACAGAACCTACGAGCAGTACTTC. This translates into CASSRDRTYEQYF.

The chain joins TRBV6-5 to TRBJ1-1; TRBD1 matches 7 bases. The CDR3 sequence is 12 residues long. CDR1 MNHEY and CDR2 SVGAGI come from the germline V gene. The V and J ends lost 4 bases and 7 bases, in that order; junction bases with no gene match: 3. The CDR3 DNA sequence: TGTGCCAGCAGTTCAGGGGGGTTTGAAGCTTTCTTT. This encodes CASSSGGFEAFF.